Following are 32 T cell receptor beta chains from one sample sequenced in a study of blood T cell repertoires in COVID-19. TCRdb's copy holds only in-frame clones and misses some; the assay was immunoSEQ multiplex PCR. This repertoire shows roughly 68,000 clones, 65% to 85% found once; its top ten account for approximately 3.8%. Material for sequencing was PBMCs or T cells enriched from blood (not recorded which). The receptors stem from a woman aged 35 to 49 with acute COVID-19.

To note about this clone: The same CDR3 can be traced to other DNA sequences in this sample. This sequence joins TRBV5-1 and TRBJ2-3; 7 nucleotides agree with TRBD2. V was pared by 1 base and J by 1 base, with 3 bases of the junction left unmatched. The CDR3 covers 15 residues. Germline CDR1 and CDR2: SGHRS and YFSETQ. The CDR3 spells CASSLRGVGTDTQYF. As DNA, the CDR3 is TGCGCCAGCAGCTTGCGGGGGGTTGGCACAGATACGCAGTATTTT.

The V gene is TRBV5-6, the J gene TRBJ2-3; no definite D call. The germline gives CDR1 SGHDT, CDR2 YYEEEE. The V and J ends lost 2 bases and 6 bases respectively, with 22 bases between them. The CDR3 length is 17 residues. The CDR3 spells CASSLGPAVSMADTQYF. The CDR3 coding sequence is TGTGCCAGCAGCTTAGGTCCCGCGGTCTCGATGGCGGATACGCAGTATTTT.

V gene TRBV19 combines with J gene TRBJ2-1; TRBD2 aligns across 9 bases. V lost 5 bases to trimming and J lost 0 bases; unmatched junction nucleotides: 2. The CDR3 length is 15 residues. CDR1 and CDR2 from the germline V gene are LNHDA and SQIVND (reference sequence). The CDR3 DNA is TGTGCCAGTAGTCGTAGCGGGAGCTCCTACAATGAGCAGTTCTTC. Residues: CASSRSGSSYNEQFF.

The chain has TRBV6-5 and TRBJ1-2, with D uncertain. Trimming stripped 8 bases from V and 8 bases from J, with 15 bases between. Germline V CDR1 and CDR2: MNHEY, SVGAGI. CDR3 length: 12 residues. As DNA, the CDR3 is TGTGCCAGCTGGAGGGCAGCGGGGGGCTACACCTTC. Translation: CASWRAAGGYTF.

V is TRBV27 and J is TRBJ2-1, with a weak D call TRBD2 (5 bases). V was cut by 3 bases and J by 4 bases, with 13 bases left in between. The germline gives CDR1 MNHEY, CDR2 SMNVEV (reference sequence). The CDR3 runs 15 residues. CDR3 nucleotides: TGTGCCAGCAGTTTGGGGAGTGGACCATACAATGAGCAGTTCTTC. Protein product: CASSLGSGPYNEQFF.

The rearrangement links TRBV27 to TRBJ2-1, with 7 positions matching TRBD2. V lost 6 bases, J lost 3 bases, and 8 bases stayed unmatched. CDR1 and CDR2 from the germline V gene are MNHEY and SMNVEV (reference sequence). This CDR3 has 15 residues. CDR3: CASRLRLAVYNEQFF. The CDR3 bases are TGTGCCAGCAGGTTAAGGCTAGCGGTCTACAATGAGCAGTTCTTC.

The chain is built from TRBV7-4 and TRBJ1-2, with D unresolved. V was shortened by 3 bases and J by 0 bases, with 8 bases between the two germline ends. CDR3 length: 14 amino acids. Germline loops: CDR1 SGHVT, CDR2 SQSDAQ. CDR3 sequence (DNA): TGTGCCAGCAGCTTCAGGCACACTAACTATGGCTACACCTTC. Its protein product is CASSFRHTNYGYTF.

J is TRBJ2-7 and V is TRBV19, with TRBD1 matching 7 bases. The germline CDR1 and CDR2 sequences are LNHDA and SQIVND (reference sequence). V dropped 5 bases and J dropped 1; count of bases not matched to a gene: 5. There are 14 residues in the CDR3. CDR3 region: CASSSGTASYEQYF. The CDR3 DNA reads TGTGCCAGTAGTTCCGGGACAGCTTCCTACGAGCAGTACTTC.

This clone appeared a single time. The chain recombines TRBV19 with TRBJ1-5, with 8 nucleotides matching TRBD1. This CDR3 has 14 amino acids. The ends lost 10 bases at V and 7 bases at J; junction bases unmatched: 12. Germline V gene data show CDR1 as LNHDA and CDR2 as SQIVND (reference sequence). CDR3 nucleotides: TGTGCCACCGCGGCAGGGGGCGAAACCCAGCCCCAGCATTTT. Its protein product is CATAAGGETQPQHF.

This sequence joins TRBV9 and TRBJ2-5; TRBD2 aligns across 9 bases. The CDR3 runs 14 residues. Trimming cost V 4 bases and J 4 bases; bases outside gene matches: 5. Germline CDR1 is SGDLS and CDR2 is YYNGEE. The DNA of the CDR3 is TGTGCCAGCAGCCCACTGGGACTAGCAGAGACCCAGTACTTC. The encoded protein is CASSPLGLAETQYF. The entire variable domain, with the rest obtained from reference TRBV9 and TRBJ2-5, is as follows: DSGVTQTPKHLITATGQRVTLRCSPRSGDLSVYWYQQSLDQGLQFLIQYYNGEERAKGNILERFSAQQFPDLHSELNLSSLELGDSALYFCASSPLGLAETQYFGPGTRLLVL.

This rearrangement joins TRBV11-2 to TRBJ1-1; 10 bases are shared with TRBD1. The CDR3 has 14 amino acids. V shed 5 bases and J 4 bases; nucleotides not matched to a gene: 4. The germline V gene encodes CDR1 SGHAT and CDR2 FQNNGV. The CDR3 nucleotides are TGTGCCAGCAGCCGGACAGGGGGTTTCACTGAAGCTTTCTTT. This codes for CASSRTGGFTEAFF.

The V and J genes are TRBV15 and TRBJ2-1, with TRBD2 matching over 9 bases. V shed 3 bases, J shed 3 bases, and the junction held 12 bases outside the gene matches. CDR1 is LNHNV, CDR2 YYDKDF, per germline (reference sequence). There are 18 residues in the CDR3. This chain's CDR3 is CATSSPLQAGGNYNEQFF. CDR3 coding DNA: TGTGCCACCAGCAGCCCTTTACAAGCGGGGGGTAACTACAATGAGCAGTTCTTC.

The chain employs TRBV19 and TRBJ1-5; D perhaps matches TRBD1 (6 bases). V gave up 5 bases and J gave up 0 bases, with 14 bases separating them. The CDR3 has 16 residues. Germline values: CDR1 LNHDA, CDR2 SQIVND (reference sequence). CDR3 residues: CASSFQRQVSNQPQHF. DNA for the CDR3: TGTGCCAGTAGTTTTCAACGACAGGTTAGCAATCAGCCCCAGCATTTT.

This sequence joins TRBV19 and TRBJ1-3, with TRBD1 as a possible D gene (6 bases). The germline V gene has CDR1 LNHDA and CDR2 SQIVND (reference sequence). Trimming removed 5 bases at V and 0 bases at J, with 11 bases between. The CDR3 has 15 amino acids. The CDR3 DNA sequence: TGTGCCAGTAGTCTCGACAGGTTCTCTGGAAACACCATATATTTT. Translated: CASSLDRFSGNTIYF.

The chain has TRBV27 and TRBJ2-7, with D perhaps TRBD1 (6 bases). This CDR3 contains 15 residues. Trimming pared 3 bases from V and 3 bases from J, leaving 15 bases between. Germline CDR1 MNHEY, CDR2 SMNVEV (reference sequence). In nucleotides, the CDR3 is TGTGCCAGCAGTTTGAACAGGGATAGCCTCTACGAGCAGTACGTC. It is translated as CASSLNRDSLYEQYV.

The chain links TRBV9 to TRBJ2-1, with D possibly matching TRBD1 (6 bases). The V gene lost 3 bases and the J gene lost 4 bases, with 20 bases spanning the gap. The germline V gene has CDR1 SGDLS and CDR2 YYNGEE. The CDR3 is made up of 17 amino acids. The CDR3 DNA reads as TGTGCCAGCAGCGCCCAAGGAAAGACAGGATTATACAATGAGCAGTTCTTC. It yields the protein CASSAQGKTGLYNEQFF. The entire variable domain, with the rest obtained from reference TRBV9 and TRBJ2-1, is as follows: DSGVTQTPKHLITATGQRVTLRCSPRSGDLSVYWYQQSLDQGLQFLIQYYNGEERAKGNILERFSAQQFPDLHSELNLSSLELGDSALYFCASSAQGKTGLYNEQFFGPGTRLTVL.

The chain carries TRBV27 and TRBJ2-1; the D gene is possibly TRBD1 (6 bases). V lost 2 bases to trimming and J lost 2 bases, with 7 bases between them. The germline CDR1 and CDR2 sequences are MNHEY and SMNVEV (reference sequence). The CDR3 extends over 14 amino acids. CDR3 nucleotide sequence: TGTGCCAGCAGTTTAGAGGGGGCCTACAATGAGCAGTTCTTC. Protein sequence: CASSLEGAYNEQFF.

This clone was seen only a few times. The V and J genes are TRBV2 and TRBJ1-5, with D hard to call. V was shortened by 5 bases and J by 6 bases, with 17 bases between the two germline ends. There are 15 residues in the CDR3. Looked up from germline, CDR1 is SNHLY and CDR2 is FYNNEI. This CDR3 reads CASSSWASSSQPQHF. The CDR3 region has the DNA TGTGCCAGCAGTTCCTGGGCCTCCTCGTCTCAGCCCCAGCATTTT.

The chain links TRBV13 to TRBJ1-1; 7 bases match TRBD1. V lost 5 bases, J lost 1 base, and 4 bases stayed unmatched. Germline V CDR1 and CDR2: PRHDT, FYEKMQ (reference sequence). The CDR3 runs 14 residues. The CDR3 loop reads CASSIRQGNTEAFF. CDR3 bases: TGTGCCAGCAGCATCCGACAGGGGAACACTGAAGCTTTCTTT.

The genes are TRBV9 and TRBJ2-1; possibly TRBD2 for D (5 bases). The CDR3 contains 16 residues. The V gene's germline CDR1 is SGDLS and CDR2 YYNGEE. Trimming removed 4 bases at V and 0 bases at J, with 14 bases between. CDR3: CASSPTQRSSYNEQFF. The CDR3 region has the DNA TGTGCCAGCAGCCCGACTCAGCGGAGCTCCTACAATGAGCAGTTCTTC.

Here the CDR3 DNA reads TGCGCCAGCAGTGCTGGGGGGTTAAGCTCTGGGGCCAACGTCCTGACTTTC. Protein: CASSAGGLSSGANVLTF. The V call is TRBV10-2, the J call TRBJ2-6, with D maybe TRBD2 (6 bases). Germline CDR1 is WSHSY and CDR2 is SAAADI. Trimming removed 4 bases from V and 0 bases from J, with 13 bases in between. This CDR3 has 17 amino acids.

This sequence joins TRBV7-9 and TRBJ2-2; D uncertain. The CDR3 contains 16 residues. V lost 8 bases to trimming and J lost 0 bases, with 16 bases between them. CDR1 SEHNR and CDR2 FQNEAQ come from the germline V gene (reference sequence). The CDR3 bases are TGTGCCAGCGTTTCCCGGCGGCCAACGAACACCGGGGAGCTGTTTTTT. Protein sequence: CASVSRRPTNTGELFF.

This chain uses TRBV5-6 with TRBJ1-5; D is possibly TRBD1 (5 bases). The CDR3 runs 17 residues. V was clipped by 1 base and J by 3 bases, with 17 bases between them. The germline CDR1 and CDR2 sequences are SGHDT and YYEEEE. The CDR3 sequence is CASSLWAGGGYNQPQHF. CDR3 sequence (DNA): TGTGCCAGCAGCTTGTGGGCAGGCGGGGGTTACAATCAGCCCCAGCATTTT.

The gene calls are TRBV29-1 and TRBJ2-7; D not resolved. The V and J ends lost 1 base and 2 bases respectively, with 9 bases between them. Germline lookup yields CDR1 SQVTM and CDR2 ANQGSEA. This CDR3 is built from 13 residues. For the CDR3, the DNA is TGCAGCGTTGAAGTTGATAGAACCTACGAGCAGTACTTC. This gives the protein CSVEVDRTYEQYF.

The gene calls are TRBV7-9 and TRBJ2-7; 8 positions agree with TRBD2. The germline V gene has CDR1 SEHNR and CDR2 FQNEAQ (reference sequence). CDR3 size: 14 residues. V shed 4 bases, J shed 7 bases, and the junction held 9 bases outside the gene matches. CDR3 in DNA: TGTGCCAGCAGCTGGTCGTCCTCGGGGGGGGAGCAGTACGTC. As protein: CASSWSSSGGEQYV.

The sample holds one count of this clone. The chain joins TRBV5-6 to TRBJ2-4; 8 bases match TRBD1. The CDR3 totals 15 residues. Germline lookup yields CDR1 SGHDT and CDR2 YYEEEE. V shed 3 bases, J shed 3 bases, and the junction held 5 bases outside the gene matches. The CDR3 DNA reads as TGTGCCAGCAGCTCGGAGACAGGGGACAAAAACATTCAGTACTTC. This translates into CASSSETGDKNIQYF.

As DNA, the CDR3 is TGTGCCAGCAGCGTTATTGGGGGGGCGGATGAAAAACTGTTTTTT. This translates into CASSVIGGADEKLFF. This chain uses TRBV9 with TRBJ1-4; tentative D call: TRBD1 (6 bases). V was shortened by 2 bases and J by 6 bases, with 14 bases between the two germline ends. The CDR3 length is 15 residues. From germline, CDR1 is SGDLS and CDR2 YYNGEE.

The chain links TRBV18 to TRBJ1-5; 7 bases align to TRBD1. The trim removed 3 bases at V and 0 bases at J, leaving 8 bases unmatched. Germline assignment: CDR1 KGHSH and CDR2 LQKENI. The CDR3 length is 17 residues. CDR3 sequence: CASSPEGRGYSNQPQHF. The CDR3 DNA sequence: TGTGCCAGCTCACCGGAGGGCAGGGGGTATAGCAATCAGCCCCAGCATTTT.

In this sample, this clone turned up a few times. V and J are TRBV27 and TRBJ1-1, with 8 bases identical to TRBD1. CDR1 and CDR2 (germline): MNHEY, SMNVEV (reference sequence). This CDR3 spans 17 amino acids. V dropped 5 bases and J dropped 0; count of bases not matched to a gene: 11. CDR3 protein: CASSLLPDRGMNTEAFF. The CDR3 DNA sequence: TGTGCCAGCAGTCTTCTTCCCGACAGGGGAATGAACACTGAAGCTTTCTTT.

This rearrangement joins TRBV5-4 to TRBJ2-3; TRBD1 matches 8 bases. The J segment lost 7 bases and the V segment lost 3 bases, leaving 10 bases of the junction unmatched. This CDR3 region has 15 residues. CDR1 SGHNT and CDR2 YYREEE come from the germline V gene (reference sequence). As DNA, the CDR3 is TGTGCCAGCAGCTCCGACAGGGGACAGTCCTATACGCAGTATTTT. As protein: CASSSDRGQSYTQYF.

The chain recombines TRBV5-4 with TRBJ2-5; 8 bases match TRBD1. Germline CDR1 reads SGHNT; CDR2 reads YYREEE (reference sequence). Losses at the gene ends were 7 bases for V and 3 bases for J; bases not matched to a gene: 11. This CDR3 has 15 residues. CDR3 sequence reads: CASGPQGQAKETQYF. The CDR3 coding sequence is TGTGCCAGCGGCCCCCAGGGACAGGCGAAAGAGACCCAGTACTTC. Full variable domain (missing parts from reference TRBV5-4 and TRBJ2-5): ETGVTQSPTHLIKTRGQQVTLRCSSQSGHNTVSWYQQALGQGPQFIFQYYREEENGRGNFPPRFSGLQFPNYSSELNVNALELDDSALYLCASGPQGQAKETQYFGPGTRLLVL.

This clone turned up a few times. V and J are TRBV28 and TRBJ1-6; D call uncertain. V gave up 1 base and J gave up 6 bases, with 16 bases separating them. The germline CDR1 and CDR2 sequences are MDHEN and SYDVKM. The CDR3 runs to 17 residues. The CDR3: CASSLLTTGSLNSPLHF. In DNA, the CDR3 is TGTGCCAGCAGTTTATTAACGACCGGGAGCCTTAATTCACCCCTCCACTTT.